This T cell receptor beta chain is from a study of blood T cell repertoires in COVID-19. This clone was found once. In the study's own analysis: Quantification of nucleated cells was approximated via reference gene primer amplification. Produced via immunoSEQ multiplex PCR; TCRdb's table is partial and in-frame only. The DNA was the basis for D and trimming; V, J and clone size are from that table. The profile shows about 250,000 clones, roughly 84% of them singletons. V lost 1 base and J lost 7; bases outside the gene matches: 6. The CDR3 spans 15 residues. Germline loops: CDR1 SNHLY, CDR2 FYNNEI. The sequenced sample consisted of peripheral blood. The rearrangement links TRBV2 to TRBJ1-5, with 8 bases fitting TRBD1. This receptor was obtained from a woman between 35 and 50 years old who had recovered from COVID-19. The CDR3, as DNA: TGTGCCAGCAGTGAAGTGGTCAGGGGGCGCCAGCCCCAGCATTTT. Its protein product is CASSEVVRGRQPQHF.